Presented here are 30 T cell receptor beta chains from one specimen sequenced in a study of blood T cell repertoires in COVID-19. The data were produced by immunoSEQ multiplex PCR, yet TCRdb's version contains in-frame clones alone and is incomplete. The sample has around 75,000 clones, 86% seen once. Sequencing input: peripheral blood. The receptors here all came from a man aged 65 to 85 with active COVID-19.

This sequence joins TRBV3-1 (or the pseudogene TRBV3-2) and TRBJ2-5, with D tentatively TRBD1 (6 bases). CDR1 is LGHDT and CDR2 is YNNKEL in the germline V gene (reference sequence). This CDR3 region has 14 residues. V gave up 1 base and J gave up 4 bases, with 10 bases separating them. The DNA for the CDR3 is TGTGCCAGCAGCCAAGGGGGGCTGAGAGAGACCCAGTACTTC. Translating gives CASSQGGLRETQYF.

The chain uses TRBV2 and TRBJ2-1; perhaps TRBD2 as D (7 bases). The CDR3 extends over 15 amino acids. Germline V gives CDR1 SNHLY, CDR2 FYNNEI. The germline V and J ends were trimmed by 6 bases and 2 bases, with 14 bases remaining between them. The CDR3 DNA is TGTGCCAGCAGACAAATAGGGGGGGCCTACAATGAGCAGTTCTTC. Translated, it gives CASRQIGGAYNEQFF.

The chain combines TRBV3-1 (or the pseudogene TRBV3-2) with TRBJ2-7, with 7 bases matching TRBD1. CDR1 is LGHDT, CDR2 YNNKEL, per germline (reference sequence). CDR3 size: 15 residues. With 1 base clipped from V and 4 bases from J, the junction kept 7 bases outside the gene matches. The CDR3 nucleotides are TGTGCCAGCAGCCAAGCCCCGGACAGGAATTACGAGCAGTACTTC. This translates into CASSQAPDRNYEQYF.

This chain links TRBV9 with TRBJ2-1, with D possibly being TRBD2 (6 bases). Germline CDR1 is SGDLS and CDR2 is YYNGEE. The CDR3 sequence is 16 residues long. V lost 2 bases, J lost 0 bases, and 12 bases lay in between. Here the CDR3 DNA reads TGTGCCAGCAGCGTGGGGGGACCGAGCTCCTACAATGAGCAGTTCTTC. This encodes CASSVGGPSSYNEQFF.

The chain recombines TRBV7-2 with TRBJ2-5, with a weak D call TRBD2 (6 bases). Germline values: CDR1 SGHTA, CDR2 FQGNSA. This CDR3 has 14 residues. V lost 6 bases and J 4 bases, leaving 15 bases between the germline ends. For the CDR3, the DNA is TGTGCCAGCAGTCGTCGCGGGATGGGAGAGACCCAGTACTTC. Protein: CASSRRGMGETQYF. Full variable domain (missing parts from reference TRBV7-2 and TRBJ2-5): GAGVSQSPSNKVTEKGKDVELRCDPISGHTALYWYRQSLGQGLEFLIYFQGNSAPDKSGLPSDRFSAERTGGSVSTLTIQRTQQEDSAVYLCASSRRGMGETQYFGPGTRLLVL.

This clone was seen more than once but under ten times. The chain recombines TRBV7-9 with TRBJ1-2; D gene uncertain. This CDR3 region has 14 residues. Germline values: CDR1 SEHNR, CDR2 FQNEAQ (reference sequence). V was clipped by 1 base and J by 4 bases, with 10 bases between them. The CDR3 here is CASSLDGPFYGYTF. The CDR3 DNA reads TGTGCCAGCAGCTTAGATGGGCCCTTCTATGGCTACACCTTC.

V usage is TRBV28 and J usage is TRBJ2-1; 9 positions agree with TRBD2. Trimming at V came to 7 bases and at J to 6 bases, leaving 10 bases not matched to a gene. This CDR3 has 15 amino acids. Germline V gives CDR1 MDHEN, CDR2 SYDVKM. CDR3 DNA: TGTGCCAGCACCGTAGGTGGACTAGCGCCCAATGAGCAGTTCTTC. Translation gives CASTVGGLAPNEQFF.

The genes are TRBV6-5 and TRBJ2-1, with 8 bases aligning to TRBD2. The CDR3 contains 12 residues. The V gene's germline CDR1 is MNHEY and CDR2 SVGAGI. V lost 10 bases to trimming and J lost 9 bases; unmatched junction nucleotides: 8. CDR3 bases: TGTGCCACTGGGACTAGATCCGGTGAGCAGTTCTTC. This codes for CATGTRSGEQFF.

The chain recombines TRBV28 with TRBJ1-5; no firm D call. V was clipped by 3 bases and J by 6 bases, with 6 bases between them. CDR3 length: 12 amino acids. The V gene's germline CDR1 is MDHEN and CDR2 SYDVKM. CDR3: CASSFEVQPQHF. Here the CDR3 DNA reads TGTGCCAGCAGTTTCGAGGTTCAGCCCCAGCATTTT.

The chain employs TRBV19 and TRBJ1-5; no reliable D call. CDR1 is LNHDA and CDR2 is SQIVND in the germline V gene (reference sequence). Trimming shortened V by 0 bases and J by 2 bases, and 11 bases separated the two germline ends. CDR3 size: 16 residues. CDR3 sequence (DNA): TGTGCCAGTAGTATAGATGGGTGGCGGGGCAATCAGCCCCAGCATTTT. Its protein product is CASSIDGWRGNQPQHF.

As DNA, the CDR3 is TGTGCCACCCAGTGGGGGCGGGACAGGGGGTCCGAGCAGTACTTC. Translating gives CATQWGRDRGSEQYF. This chain links TRBV24-1 with TRBJ2-7, with 11 nucleotides matching TRBD1. This CDR3 region has 15 residues. CDR1 KGHDR and CDR2 SFDVKD come from the germline V gene. V was clipped by 9 bases and J by 6 bases; unmatched bases: 12.

J is TRBJ1-2 and V is TRBV5-4, with D possibly matching TRBD1 (6 bases). There are 15 residues in the CDR3. Germline CDR1 and CDR2: SGHNT and YYREEE (reference sequence). V was pared by 4 bases and J by 5 bases, with 18 bases between. DNA of the CDR3: TGTGCCAGCAGCCTAGACAGGACGGTTAGTTATGGCTACACCTTC. This encodes CASSLDRTVSYGYTF.

This rearrangement joins TRBV11-2 to TRBJ2-5; maybe TRBD2 (6 bases). The CDR3 totals 15 residues. Trimming shortened V by 5 bases and J by 4 bases, and 17 bases separated the two germline ends. In germline, CDR1 is SGHAT, CDR2 FQNNGV. The CDR3 bases are TGTGCCAGCAGCCGCACCGGGACTGGTGCAGAGACCCAGTACTTC. Protein: CASSRTGTGAETQYF.

The chain combines TRBV6-5 with TRBJ2-1, with 12 bases lining up with TRBD2. The CDR3 loop spans 15 amino acids. Trimming took 6 bases from V and 6 from J; bases not matched to a gene: 6. Germline values: CDR1 MNHEY, CDR2 SVGAGI. This CDR3 reads CASRGPSGRANEQFF. For the CDR3, the DNA is TGTGCCAGCAGGGGCCCTAGCGGGAGGGCCAATGAGCAGTTCTTC.

V usage is TRBV19 and J usage is TRBJ1-6, with 11 bases that match TRBD1. Germline V lookup: CDR1 LNHDA, CDR2 SQIVND (reference sequence). J gave up 8 bases and V 8 bases, and 2 bases lay outside the gene matches. The length of the CDR3 is 13 residues. The CDR3 loop is CASGGQGDSPLHF. In DNA form, the CDR3 reads TGTGCCAGTGGGGGACAGGGGGATTCACCCCTCCACTTT.

This sequence joins TRBV18 and TRBJ2-3; no reliable D call. Trimming shortened V by 3 bases and J by 0 bases, and 4 bases separated the two germline ends. This CDR3 contains 13 residues. Germline V CDR1 and CDR2: KGHSH, LQKENI. The CDR3 loop reads CASSPLSTDTQYF. In DNA form, the CDR3 reads TGTGCCAGCTCACCGCTAAGCACAGATACGCAGTATTTT.

This chain uses TRBV5-1 with TRBJ2-7; tentative D call: TRBD2 (5 bases). Trimming stripped 5 bases from V and 3 bases from J, with 6 bases between. Germline V gene data show CDR1 as SGHRS and CDR2 as YFSETQ. CDR3 size: 11 residues. CDR3 coding DNA: TGCGCCAGCAGGAGGGACTACGAGCAGTACTTC. Protein sequence: CASRRDYEQYF.

This chain joins TRBV3-1 (or the pseudogene TRBV3-2) and TRBJ2-6; 9 bases are a match to TRBD2. The CDR3 runs to 21 residues. V lost 4 bases to trimming and J lost 0 bases; unmatched junction nucleotides: 16. Germline CDR1 is LGHDT and CDR2 is YNNKEL (reference sequence). Here the CDR3 reads CASSPAGLAGSPSSGANVLTF. Written as DNA, the CDR3 is TGTGCCAGCAGCCCCGCCGGGCTAGCGGGAAGCCCTTCCTCTGGGGCCAACGTCCTGACTTTC.

V is TRBV7-6 and J is TRBJ1-2, with 9 bases identical to TRBD1. Germline CDR1 reads SGHVS; CDR2 reads FNYEAQ. CDR3 length: 16 residues. V shed 1 base, J shed 4 bases, and the junction held 7 bases outside the gene matches. CDR3 nucleotides: TGTGCCAGCAGCTTAGGCCCGGGACAGGGCGGCTATGGCTACACCTTC. It codes for CASSLGPGQGGYGYTF.

V usage is TRBV12-3 or TRBV12-4 and J usage is TRBJ2-5; D may be TRBD1 (6 bases). There are 13 residues in the CDR3. With 7 bases removed from V and 1 base from J, the gap between germline ends came to 10 bases. The CDR3 nucleotides are TGTGCCAGCAACCGGGACACCCAAGAGACCCAGTACTTC. It is translated as CASNRDTQETQYF.

The chain is built from TRBV6-2 or TRBV6-3 and TRBJ2-3; D is perhaps TRBD2 (7 bases). The CDR3 length is 18 residues. Per the germline V gene, CDR1 is MNHEY and CDR2 is SVGEGT. V was cut by 2 bases and J by 5 bases, with 23 bases left in between. CDR3 bases: TGTGCCAGCAGTTACCCCCTGGGGGCGGGAGCTCGGATAGATACGCAGTATTTT. It is translated as CASSYPLGAGARIDTQYF.

This clone was seen repeatedly, ten times or more. The chain carries TRBV27 and TRBJ2-7; D is undetermined. In germline, CDR1 is MNHEY, CDR2 SMNVEV (reference sequence). The V gene lost 6 bases and the J gene lost 4 bases, with 13 bases spanning the gap. CDR3 length equals 13 residues. CDR3 region: CASRSRSPYEQYF. The DNA of the CDR3 is TGTGCCAGCAGGTCGAGGAGTCCGTACGAGCAGTACTTC.

The rearrangement links TRBV4-3 to TRBJ1-2; D remains ambiguous. The CDR3 runs 14 residues. The germline V and J ends were trimmed by 1 base and 2 bases, with 8 bases remaining between them. Germline V CDR1 and CDR2: LGHNA, YSLEER. The chain's CDR3 is CASSQATENYGYTF. The CDR3 DNA follows: TGCGCCAGCAGCCAAGCGACTGAGAACTATGGCTACACCTTC.

The chain links TRBV5-1 to TRBJ2-7, with a tentative D call TRBD2 (5 bases). V gave up 7 bases and J gave up 0 bases, with 11 bases separating them. This CDR3 spans 13 amino acids. Germline CDR1 is SGHRS and CDR2 is YFSETQ. The CDR3 region is CASRRGHSYEQYF. The DNA of the CDR3 is TGCGCCAGCCGACGAGGGCACTCCTACGAGCAGTACTTC.

The gene calls are TRBV2 and TRBJ2-7; 9 nucleotides match TRBD1. Germline V lookup: CDR1 SNHLY, CDR2 FYNNEI. Unmatched junction bases numbered 7, after V lost 7 bases and J lost 3 bases. This CDR3 comprises 14 residues. CDR3 sequence: CASNPGTGLYEQYF. The CDR3 DNA reads TGTGCCAGCAACCCGGGGACAGGGCTCTACGAGCAGTACTTC. Combining the CDR3 with reference TRBV2 and TRBJ2-7 gives the whole variable domain EPEVTQTPSHQVTQMGQEVILRCVPISNHLYFYWYRQILGQKVEFLVSFYNNEISEKSEIFDDQFSVERPDGSNFTLKIRSTKLEDSAMYFCASNPGTGLYEQYFGPGTRLTVT.

CDR3 in DNA: TGTGCCAGCACCAAATCGGGGGTCTACAATGAGCAGTTCTTC. It encodes CASTKSGVYNEQFF. The chain carries TRBV9 and TRBJ2-1; D possibly corresponds to TRBD2 (6 bases). In germline, CDR1 is SGDLS, CDR2 YYNGEE. This CDR3 is built from 14 residues. Trimming removed 6 bases at V and 3 bases at J, with 13 bases between.

This chain links TRBV13 with TRBJ2-3; TRBD1 aligns across 7 bases. The CDR3 consists of 17 residues. V was pared by 5 bases and J by 0 bases, with 11 bases of the junction left unmatched. The germline CDR1 and CDR2 sequences are PRHDT and FYEKMQ (reference sequence). In DNA, the CDR3 is TGTGCCAGCAGCCCCAGCCACAGGGGTCCTAGCACAGATACGCAGTATTTT. Encoded protein: CASSPSHRGPSTDTQYF.

The chain is built from TRBV7-6 and TRBJ2-2; 8 bases align to TRBD2. The V gene end was trimmed by 5 bases and the J gene end by 7 bases; junction bases not matched to a gene: 9. The germline V gene encodes CDR1 SGHVS and CDR2 FNYEAQ. The CDR3 is made up of 15 amino acids. This CDR3 reads CASSPPGLGVGELFF. The DNA for the CDR3 is TGTGCCAGCAGCCCCCCGGGACTAGGGGTCGGGGAGCTGTTTTTT.

The chain uses TRBV6-6 and TRBJ2-7; 8 positions agree with TRBD1. This CDR3 spans 14 amino acids. Per the germline V gene, CDR1 is MNHNY and CDR2 is SVGAGI (reference sequence). Trimming at V came to 5 bases and at J to 5 bases, leaving 8 bases not matched to a gene. This CDR3 reads CASSPDRDLNEQYF. The CDR3, as DNA: TGTGCCAGCAGTCCGGACAGGGATCTCAACGAGCAGTACTTC.

The chain has TRBV27 and TRBJ1-1; D ambiguous. V was shortened by 3 bases and J by 5 bases, with 10 bases between the two germline ends. Germline V CDR1 and CDR2: MNHEY, SMNVEV (reference sequence). The CDR3 runs to 13 residues. The CDR3 sequence is CASSLGRRTEAFF. The CDR3 DNA reads as TGTGCCAGCAGTTTGGGGAGAAGAACTGAAGCTTTCTTT.